The entry that follows covers one T cell receptor (beta chain) sequence. The entry originates in a study of blood T cell repertoires in COVID-19. Overall study context: Some COVID-19 samples were acute and others convalescent; all came from the United States, Italy and Spain.

The protocol was immunoSEQ multiplex PCR, while the TCRdb copy is restricted to in-frame clones and leaves out a portion. There are fewer than 200,000 clones in the sample; 80% to 90% occur only once, and roughly 9% lies in the top ten. Symptom resolution, clearance, or two negative PCRs marked donors in Cohort 3 as recovered. Germline loops: CDR1 MNHEY, CDR2 SVGEGT. The V end lost 5 bases, the J end lost 3 bases, and 5 bases lay between the germline ends. The CDR3 is 11 amino acids. Specimen: PBMCs or T cells enriched from blood (not recorded which). The chain recombines TRBV6-2 or TRBV6-3 with TRBJ2-7, with D unclear. The receptor comes from a woman aged 18-35 years who had recovered from COVID-19. The CDR3 protein is CASSQFYEQYF. The DNA for the CDR3 is TGTGCCAGCAGTCAATTCTACGAGCAGTACTTC.